Following are 29 T cell receptor beta chains from one sample sequenced in a study of T cells in Graves' hyperthyroidism and ophthalmopathy. Amplified TCR beta CDR3 regions derived from RNA transcripts. An initial round of RT-PCR targeting the TCR CDR3 relied on the HTBI primer set. Each CDR3 protein is one row after TCRdb ran MiXCR on the multiplex PCR reads. The sample holds under 800,000 distinct CDR3 sequences; 11% to 15% are singletons and the top ten take about 10%. Source material: blood. The receptor set was obtained from a woman aged 18-29 years with Graves' hyperthyroidism.

This clonotype was recorded many times. The chain employs TRBV20-1 and TRBJ2-7; 9 bases fit TRBD2. Germline V gene lookup returns CDR1 DFQATT and CDR2 SNEGSKA (reference sequence). V shed 6 bases and J 4 bases; nucleotides not matched to a gene: 13. CDR3 length equals 15 residues. The CDR3 nucleotides read TGCAGTGCCGCAGGGGTAGCGGGAGACGGGTACGAGCAGTACTTC. It codes for CSAAGVAGDGYEQYF.

This clonotype was observed a few times. The chain recombines TRBV6-2 or TRBV6-3 with TRBJ2-3; D not resolved. Germline V gives CDR1 MNHEY, CDR2 SVGEGT. The V gene lost 2 bases and the J gene lost 3 bases, with 9 bases spanning the gap. The CDR3 spans 14 residues. CDR3 protein: CASSYVRVTDTQYF. The DNA of the CDR3 is TGTGCCAGCAGTTACGTCCGTGTTACAGATACGCAGTATTTT.

About this clonotype: A much larger clone differs from this one at a single base, so this may be a read error. The chain combines TRBV30 with TRBJ2-2, with TRBD1 matching 7 bases. The CDR3 totals 15 residues. Germline loops: CDR1 GTSNPN, CDR2 SVGIG (reference sequence). The CDR3 is CAWSERDRDTGQLFF. Written as DNA, the CDR3 is TGTGCCTGGAGTGAACGCGACAGGGACACCGGGCAGCTGTTTTTT.

This chain uses TRBV25-1 with TRBJ1-3; 7 bases map to TRBD1. Germline V gives CDR1 MGHDK, CDR2 SYGVNS. Trimming took 4 bases from V and 1 from J; bases not matched to a gene: 1. This CDR3 has 14 amino acids. The CDR3 protein is CASSAGQSGNTIYF. Written as DNA, the CDR3 is TGTGCCAGCAGTGCGGGACAGTCTGGAAACACCATATATTTT.

This clonotype was detected only a few times. This chain joins TRBV9 and TRBJ2-1; TRBD1 is a possible D gene (6 bases). Germline CDR1 and CDR2: SGDLS and YYNGEE. The CDR3 loop spans 17 amino acids. V lost 5 bases and J 1 base, leaving 19 bases between the germline ends. This CDR3 is CASSDNTGSGSYNEQFF. The CDR3 DNA is TGTGCCAGCAGTGACAATACAGGGTCCGGGTCCTACAATGAGCAGTTCTTC.

This clonotype was recorded once. The V and J genes are TRBV28 and TRBJ1-1, with 7 bases aligning to TRBD1. Germline CDR1 is MDHEN and CDR2 is SYDVKM. The CDR3 is 14 residues long. Unmatched junction bases numbered 6, after V lost 8 bases and J lost 0 bases. CDR3 DNA sequence: TGTGCCAGCGACCGGGACAGCTTGAACACTGAAGCTTTCTTT. It yields the protein CASDRDSLNTEAFF.

Details on this clonotype: A much larger clone is a single base away; this may be a read error. The chain couples TRBV15 to TRBJ2-1; tentatively, D is TRBD2 (6 bases). Germline V gene sequence: CDR1 LNHNV, CDR2 YYDKDF (reference sequence). There are 13 residues in the CDR3. CDR3 residues: CVTSRGGYNEQFF. DNA of the CDR3: TGTGTCACCAGCAGAGGAGGGTACAATGAGCAGTTCTTC.

This clonotype occurred many times. V usage is TRBV20-1 and J usage is TRBJ2-3; 11 positions agree with TRBD2. The germline CDR1 and CDR2 sequences are DFQATT and SNEGSKA (reference sequence). The CDR3 covers 17 residues. V lost 7 bases and J lost 0; bases outside the gene matches: 12. The CDR3 loop is CSGRLAGGGGSTDTQYF. CDR3 nucleotide sequence: TGCAGTGGTCGTCTAGCGGGAGGCGGGGGAAGCACAGATACGCAGTATTTT.

In its sample, this clonotype was seen many times. V and J are TRBV6-5 and TRBJ2-1, with D uncertain. Trimming pared 0 bases from V and 10 bases from J, leaving 7 bases between. CDR1 and CDR2 from the germline V gene are MNHEY and SVGAGI. This CDR3 spans 12 amino acids. CDR3 coding DNA: TGTGCCAGCAGTTACTCAATACAGGAGCAGTTCTTC. Protein product: CASSYSIQEQFF.

The chain uses TRBV6-5 and TRBJ2-1; 9 bases agree with TRBD2. V dropped 2 bases and J dropped 10; count of bases not matched to a gene: 3. Germline lookup yields CDR1 MNHEY and CDR2 SVGAGI. This CDR3 is 13 amino acids long. The CDR3 sequence: CASSYGLATEQFF. Written as DNA, the CDR3 is TGTGCCAGCAGTTACGGACTAGCGACGGAGCAGTTCTTC.

To note about this clonotype: Since a much larger clone is just one base distant, this may be a read error. The chain employs TRBV12-3 or TRBV12-4 and TRBJ2-1; tentative D call: TRBD2 (6 bases). Trimming cost V 5 bases and J 11 bases, with 16 bases left between them. The CDR3 consists of 13 residues. CDR3 loop: CASSPQGGTQQFF. The DNA for the CDR3 is TGTGCCAGCAGTCCTCAAGGCGGGACTCAGCAGTTCTTC.

This clonotype was counted ten times or more. The CDR3 spells CASSLKASVPDTQYF. CDR3 nucleotide sequence: TGTGCCAGCAGCTTAAAGGCTAGCGTCCCAGATACGCAGTATTTT. The V call is TRBV11-2, the J call TRBJ2-3; TRBD2 is a possible D gene (6 bases). Germline CDR1 is SGHAT and CDR2 is FQNNGV. The CDR3 has 15 residues. The V end was cut by 2 bases, the J end by 4 bases, with 13 bases between.

This clonotype was counted at least ten times. The chain joins TRBV7-2 to TRBJ2-5; D not certain. From germline, CDR1 is SGHTA and CDR2 FQGNSA. This CDR3 contains 13 residues. Trimming stripped 3 bases from V and 2 bases from J, with 7 bases between. CDR3 bases: TGTGCCAGCAGCTTCGGTCAGCAAGAGACCCAGTACTTC. Its translation: CASSFGQQETQYF.

The chain employs TRBV19 and TRBJ2-7; 7 nucleotides match TRBD2. CDR3 length: 13 residues. Looked up from germline, CDR1 is LNHDA and CDR2 is SQIVND (reference sequence). Trimming at V came to 5 bases and at J to 1 base, leaving 2 bases not matched to a gene. CDR3 sequence reads: CASSAGVSYEQYF. CDR3 in DNA: TGTGCCAGTAGTGCGGGGGTTTCCTACGAGCAGTACTTC. The whole variable domain, remainder taken from reference TRBV19 and TRBJ2-7, is DGGITQSPKYLFRKEGQNVTLSCEQNLNHDAMYWYRQDPGQGLRLIYYSQIVNDFQKGDIAEGYSVSREKKESFPLTVTSAQKNPTAFYLCASSAGVSYEQYFGPGTRLTVT.

This clonotype was counted many times. The CDR3 sequence is CASSFGGGGYEQYF. The CDR3 DNA reads TGTGCCAGCAGTTTTGGCGGGGGGGGTTACGAGCAGTACTTC. The chain carries TRBV27 and TRBJ2-7; TRBD2 agrees at 9 bases. The CDR3 length is 14 residues. Germline V CDR1 and CDR2: MNHEY, SMNVEV (reference sequence). V dropped 3 bases and J dropped 4; count of bases not matched to a gene: 4.

This clonotype was seen more than once but under ten times. The rearrangement uses TRBV4-2 and TRBJ1-3; D unresolved. V lost 4 bases and J lost 0, with 10 bases in between. Per germline, CDR1 LGHNA and CDR2 YNFKEQ. The CDR3 extends over 15 amino acids. The CDR3, as DNA: TGTGCCAGCAGCCCGCAAAACCCCTCTGGAAACACCATATATTTT. This codes for CASSPQNPSGNTIYF.

This clonotype was counted at least ten times. The chain combines TRBV3-1 with TRBJ1-1; 8 bases map to TRBD1. CDR3 length equals 13 residues. Germline V gene sequence: CDR1 LGHDT, CDR2 YNNKEL (reference sequence). V was pared by 8 bases and J by 4 bases, with 6 bases of the junction left unmatched. The CDR3 DNA is TGTGCCAGCGAAACAGGGGGAGGCACTGAAGCTTTCTTT. Translated, it gives CASETGGGTEAFF.

There are a few counts of this clonotype. CDR3: CATSDLGGSPTDTQYF. DNA for the CDR3: TGTGCCACCAGTGATTTGGGGGGCAGTCCCACAGATACGCAGTATTTT. The J gene is TRBJ2-3, the V gene TRBV24-1; TRBD1 is a possible D gene (6 bases). Per the germline V gene, CDR1 is KGHDR and CDR2 is SFDVKD. This CDR3 is 16 amino acids long. V shed 0 bases and J shed 2 bases, with 11 bases lying between them.

The chain uses TRBV6-2 or TRBV6-3 and TRBJ2-3; 9 bases fit TRBD1. Germline CDR1 reads MNHEY; CDR2 reads SVGEGT. CDR3 length equals 17 residues. V gave up 0 bases and J gave up 4 bases; unmatched junction bases: 8. CDR3 residues: CASSYSITGQGPDTQYF. As DNA, the CDR3 is TGTGCCAGCAGTTACTCGATTACGGGACAGGGCCCAGATACGCAGTATTTT.

This clonotype has more than one count but fewer than ten. This CDR3 is CASSLTLRDNEQFF. The CDR3 DNA is TGTGCCAGCAGCTTAACGTTGCGGGACAATGAGCAGTTCTTC. The gene calls are TRBV7-3 and TRBJ2-1; TRBD2 is a possible D gene (5 bases). In germline, CDR1 is SGHTA, CDR2 FQGTGA. V lost 0 bases to trimming and J lost 5 bases, with 8 bases between them. This CDR3 comprises 14 residues.

This clonotype occurred many times. This chain uses TRBV10-1 with TRBJ2-2; 8 nucleotides agree with TRBD2. The CDR3 is 14 amino acids. Trimming took 8 bases from V and 4 from J; bases not matched to a gene: 6. The germline V gene encodes CDR1 WNHNN and CDR2 SYGVQD (reference sequence). As DNA, the CDR3 is TGCGCCAGCGGGGGGACTAGTGGCACCGGGGAGCTGTTTTTT. Its protein product is CASGGTSGTGELFF.

This clonotype came up many times. V and J are TRBV6-2 or TRBV6-3 and TRBJ2-5; a possible D gene is TRBD2 (5 bases). V shed 8 bases and J shed 5 bases, with 15 bases lying between them. The CDR3 is made up of 13 amino acids. Germline CDR1 MNHEY, CDR2 SVGEGT. The CDR3 spells CASQLGIWETQYF. DNA for the CDR3: TGTGCCAGCCAGCTCGGGATCTGGGAGACCCAGTACTTC.

This clonotype came up many times. The chain is built from TRBV11-2 and TRBJ1-1; D is uncertain. With 0 bases removed from V and 11 bases from J, the gap between germline ends came to 19 bases. This CDR3 comprises 15 residues. Germline CDR1 reads SGHAT; CDR2 reads FQNNGV. This CDR3 reads CASSLDPGLHSNAFF. CDR3 nucleotides: TGTGCCAGCAGCTTAGACCCCGGACTGCATTCCAACGCTTTCTTT.

This clonotype was found many times. The J gene is TRBJ2-3, the V gene TRBV28; D unresolved. V lost 9 bases and J lost 2, with 9 bases in between. Germline V lookup: CDR1 MDHEN, CDR2 SYDVKM. This CDR3 has 12 residues. CDR3 sequence reads: CASLNPTDTQYF. As DNA, the CDR3 is TGTGCCAGTCTCAACCCCACAGATACGCAGTATTTT.

This clonotype has more than one count but fewer than ten. V and J are TRBV6-2 or TRBV6-3 and TRBJ2-1, with 16 bases aligning to TRBD2. The CDR3 length is 19 residues. Per the germline V gene, CDR1 is MNHEY and CDR2 is SVGEGT. Trimming cost V 11 bases and J 0 bases; bases outside gene matches: 13. This chain's CDR3 is CAVQSPGLAGGRSYNEQFF. The CDR3 bases are TGTGCCGTCCAGAGCCCGGGACTAGCGGGAGGGCGCTCCTACAATGAGCAGTTCTTC.

There are many counts of this clonotype. The chain joins TRBV11-2 to TRBJ2-1; TRBD2 might be the D (6 bases). Per the germline V gene, CDR1 is SGHAT and CDR2 is FQNNGV. The V and J ends lost 4 bases and 11 bases respectively, with 15 bases between them. CDR3 length equals 13 residues. CDR3 nucleotide sequence: TGTGCCAGCAGCTGGGACTCCCCCAGCAAGCAGTTCTTC. Translated: CASSWDSPSKQFF.

This clonotype has only a few counts. The chain recombines TRBV27 with TRBJ2-1; 11 bases fit TRBD2. The CDR3 covers 17 residues. In germline, CDR1 is MNHEY, CDR2 SMNVEV (reference sequence). The ends lost 3 bases at V and 6 bases at J; junction bases unmatched: 10. CDR3 coding DNA: TGTGCCAGCAGTTTCCTCTTATTAGCGGGAGGGTCCAATGAGCAGTTCTTC. It specifies CASSFLLLAGGSNEQFF.

V and J are TRBV6-1 and TRBJ2-5, with 9 bases fitting TRBD2. Germline CDR1 MNHNS, CDR2 SASEGT. Trimming took 5 bases from V and 5 from J; bases not matched to a gene: 6. The CDR3 consists of 14 residues. CDR3 region: CASSRSGSAETQYF. The CDR3 coding sequence is TGTGCCAGCAGTCGTAGCGGGAGTGCGGAGACCCAGTACTTC.

This clonotype was counted only a few times. The V gene is TRBV4-1, the J gene TRBJ1-4, with TRBD1 matching over 9 bases. Germline trimming cut 6 bases from V and 8 bases from J; bases unmatched to any gene: 10. The CDR3 extends over 15 amino acids. CDR1 and CDR2 from the germline V gene are MGHRA and YSYEKL. CDR3 region: CASRSPGQGKEKLFF. The CDR3 nucleotides read TGCGCCAGCAGGTCTCCGGGACAGGGCAAGGAAAAACTGTTTTTT.